Each of the 16 T cell receptor beta chains below was sequenced from the same sample in a study of T cell clones after liver transplantation (dated by TCRdb to the late 2010s). The library came from the immunoSEQ multiplex PCR assay. The immuneACCESS repertoire file appears here via TCRdb, limited to in-frame rearrangements. These files lack a portion of the clones; in checked studies, under half of the deficit traces to unresolved V genes, and the cause of the others is not known. The sample table lists 75,000 to 100,000 clones, nearly 85% of them with a count of one. The ten largest clones take up about 0.52% of the sample. This specimen was CD4+ T cells from blood, taken approximately 3.5 years after liver transplant. The source is a human patient who received a liver transplant. After a transplant, the donor of the graft may account for some T cells.

The CDR3 protein is CASTPGPESSYEQYF. The CDR3 DNA follows: TGTGCCAGCACCCCCGGGCCTGAGAGCTCCTACGAGCAGTACTTC. The chain employs TRBV11-1 and TRBJ2-7; D call uncertain. Per germline, CDR1 SGHAT and CDR2 FQDESV (reference sequence). Trimming stripped 7 bases from V and 0 bases from J, with 16 bases between. The CDR3 totals 15 residues.

J is TRBJ1-3 and V is TRBV10-3, with D possibly TRBD1 on 5 matching bases. CDR3 size: 17 residues. CDR1 and CDR2 (germline): ENHRY, SYGVKD. V was pared by 2 bases and J by 0 bases, with 14 bases between. The CDR3 spells CAISEPRGRPSGNTIYF. The CDR3 DNA sequence: TGTGCCATCAGTGAGCCTAGGGGCCGCCCCTCTGGAAACACCATATATTTT.

On this clone itself: Other DNA sequences in the sample encode the same CDR3. This sequence joins TRBV5-1 and TRBJ2-1, with D unresolved. Germline CDR1 is SGHRS and CDR2 is YFSETQ. The CDR3 covers 14 residues. The V end lost 0 bases, the J end lost 3 bases, and 7 bases lay between the germline ends. CDR3 bases: TGCGCCAGCAGCTTGGAAGCAAGCTACAATGAGCAGTTCTTC. Translation gives CASSLEASYNEQFF.

This clone was seen a single time. The J gene is TRBJ2-1, the V gene TRBV28; D assignment may be TRBD1 or TRBD2 (5 bases each). This CDR3 contains 16 residues. Germline-derived CDR1 and CDR2 are MDHEN and SYDVKM. V was pared by 6 bases and J by 0 bases, with 15 bases between. The CDR3 region has the DNA TGTGCCAGCAGCCCCCCGGGGCAGAGCTCCTACAATGAGCAGTTCTTC. Its translation is CASSPPGQSSYNEQFF.

This clone was observed a handful of times. The V gene is TRBV10-2, the J gene TRBJ1-1, with 9 bases identical to TRBD1. CDR1 WSHSY and CDR2 SAAADI come from the germline V gene. The CDR3 covers 13 residues. With V trimmed by 6 bases and J by 5 bases, 4 bases remained unmatched. The CDR3 here is CASSVTGGTEAFF. The DNA of the CDR3 is TGCGCCAGCAGCGTGACAGGGGGAACTGAAGCTTTCTTT.

In its sample, this clone was seen once. The chain couples TRBV7-2 to TRBJ2-1; 12 bases line up with TRBD2. CDR1 is SGHTA, CDR2 FQGNSA, per germline. This CDR3 has 16 amino acids. J gave up 6 bases and V 5 bases, and 8 bases lay outside the gene matches. The CDR3 reads CASSVTSGRISNEQFF. In nucleotides, the CDR3 is TGTGCCAGCAGCGTCACTAGCGGGAGGATAAGCAATGAGCAGTTCTTC.

V usage is TRBV5-1 and J usage is TRBJ2-3; tentative D call: TRBD2 (6 bases). V was pared by 9 bases and J by 4 bases, with 15 bases between. There are 13 residues in the CDR3. CDR1 SGHRS and CDR2 YFSETQ come from the germline V gene. The CDR3 here is CATKEGAADTQYF. In nucleotides, the CDR3 is TGCGCCACCAAGGAGGGAGCCGCAGATACGCAGTATTTT.

The chain couples TRBV6-5 to TRBJ2-7, with 7 bases lining up with TRBD2. Per the germline V gene, CDR1 is MNHEY and CDR2 is SVGAGI. This CDR3 region has 13 residues. J gave up 7 bases and V 6 bases, and 9 bases lay outside the gene matches. The CDR3 DNA is TGTGCCAGCAGCATCGGGACTAACAGTGAGCAGTACTTC. Protein product: CASSIGTNSEQYF.

This clone appeared a single time. The CDR3 DNA is TGTGCCAGCAGTTATAGGAGGGATAATGAGCAGTTCTTC. Translation gives CASSYRRDNEQFF. This sequence joins TRBV6-6 and TRBJ2-1; D is possibly TRBD2 (6 bases). The CDR3 consists of 13 residues. The germline V and J ends were trimmed by 3 bases and 7 bases, with 10 bases remaining between them. Germline V gives CDR1 MNHNY, CDR2 SVGAGI (reference sequence).

The rearrangement links TRBV7-9 to TRBJ2-1; D may be TRBD1 (7 bases). With 6 bases removed from V and 5 bases from J, the gap between germline ends came to 20 bases. Germline V gives CDR1 SEHNR, CDR2 FQNEAQ (reference sequence). The CDR3 spans 16 residues. The CDR3 bases are TGTGCCAGCAGTCGTTTGCGGGACAGCCACAACAATGAGCAGTTCTTC. Amino acids: CASSRLRDSHNNEQFF. Drawing the rest from reference TRBV7-9 and TRBJ2-1, the complete variable domain is DTGVSQNPRHKITKRGQNVTFRCDPISEHNRLYWYRQTLGQGPEFLTYFQNEAQLEKSRLLSDRFSAERPKGSFSTLEIQRTEQGDSAMYLCASSRLRDSHNNEQFFGPGTRLTVL.

This sequence joins TRBV27 and TRBJ1-2; 8 nucleotides match TRBD1. Germline loops: CDR1 MNHEY, CDR2 SMNVEV (reference sequence). This CDR3 comprises 17 residues. Losses at the gene ends were 4 bases for V and 5 bases for J; bases not matched to a gene: 15. The CDR3: CASSSLRGLRSIYGYTF. In DNA form, the CDR3 reads TGTGCCAGCAGTTCCCTCAGGGGGCTTAGATCGATATATGGCTACACCTTC.

The rearrangement uses TRBV5-4 and TRBJ2-3, with D unclear. Germline CDR1 is SGHNT and CDR2 is YYREEE (reference sequence). The CDR3 covers 16 residues. Between the trimmed V and J ends, which lost 4 bases and 0 bases, there was a span of 15 bases. The CDR3 coding sequence is TGTGCCAGCAGCCGATTGTTAGAGGCTAGCACAGATACGCAGTATTTT. Translation gives CASSRLLEASTDTQYF.

The genes are TRBV28 and TRBJ2-1, with D unresolved. The CDR3 length is 16 residues. Germline-derived CDR1 and CDR2 are MDHEN and SYDVKM. V was clipped by 2 bases and J by 2 bases, with 13 bases between them. CDR3 nucleotide sequence: TGTGCCAGCAGTTTAGACACACAGAACCCCTACAATGAGCAGTTCTTC. This encodes CASSLDTQNPYNEQFF.

The J gene is TRBJ2-6, the V gene TRBV28; D uncertain. The CDR3 contains 17 residues. Germline V gene lookup returns CDR1 MDHEN and CDR2 SYDVKM. V was trimmed by 1 base and J by 0 bases, leaving 10 bases between them. The CDR3 here is CASSLFDKTSGANVLTF. In nucleotides, the CDR3 is TGTGCCAGCAGTTTATTCGACAAGACCTCTGGGGCCAACGTCCTGACTTTC. The whole variable domain, remainder taken from reference TRBV28 and TRBJ2-6, is DVKVTQSSRYLVKRTGEKVFLECVQDMDHENMFWYRQDPGLGLRLIYFSYDVKMKEKGDIPEGYSVSREKKERFSLILESASTNQTSMYLCASSLFDKTSGANVLTFGAGSRLTVL.

This clone was seen only once. The V and J genes are TRBV25-1 and TRBJ2-3; 10 bases fit TRBD1. CDR1 is MGHDK and CDR2 is SYGVNS in the germline V gene. This CDR3 has 15 residues. The ends lost 5 bases at V and 4 bases at J; junction bases unmatched: 6. CDR3 DNA: TGTGCCAGCAGTCCGGGACAGGGGAAGTCAGATACGCAGTATTTT. Protein: CASSPGQGKSDTQYF.

The chain uses TRBV30 and TRBJ1-5, with D maybe TRBD1 (6 bases). The length of the CDR3 is 12 residues. The V gene lost 4 bases and the J gene lost 6 bases, with 10 bases spanning the gap. CDR1 GTSNPN and CDR2 SVGIG come from the germline V gene (reference sequence). For the CDR3, the DNA is TGTGCCTGGAACAGGGATGGTCAGCCCCAGCATTTT. This codes for CAWNRDGQPQHF.